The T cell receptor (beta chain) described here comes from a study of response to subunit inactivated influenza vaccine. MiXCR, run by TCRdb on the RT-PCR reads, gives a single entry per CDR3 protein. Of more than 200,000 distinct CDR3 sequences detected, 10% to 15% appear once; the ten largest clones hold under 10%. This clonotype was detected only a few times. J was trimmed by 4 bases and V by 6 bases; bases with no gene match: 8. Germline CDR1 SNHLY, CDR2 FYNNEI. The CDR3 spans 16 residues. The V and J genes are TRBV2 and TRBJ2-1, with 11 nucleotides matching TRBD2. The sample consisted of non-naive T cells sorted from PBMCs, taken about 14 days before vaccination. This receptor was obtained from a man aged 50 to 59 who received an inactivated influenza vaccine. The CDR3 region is CASRISGLAAYNEQFF. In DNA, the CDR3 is TGTGCCAGCAGAATATCGGGACTAGCGGCGTACAATGAGCAGTTCTTC.